One and the same sample provided the 5 T cell receptor beta chains below, sequenced in a study of post-analysis software for immune sequencing data. Notes on the study in general: In patients, TRBV5-6, TRBV5-1 and TRBV20-1 belonged to about five TRBV segments found more frequently than in controls.

These receptors' antigens are unknown. Unique molecular identifiers were built into the TCR beta cDNA libraries. TCRdb analysed the PCR reads with MiXCR anew, one entry per CDR3 protein. The table records around 400,000 distinct CDR3 sequences, more than 30% of them present only once. Specimen: blood. The source is a girl aged 2 to 9 with multiple sclerosis.

This clonotype was observed a handful of times. The chain employs TRBV10-3 and TRBJ2-7, with D perhaps TRBD1 or TRBD2 (5 bases each). The CDR3 length is 15 residues. Between the trimmed V and J ends, which lost 4 bases and 2 bases, there was a span of 15 bases. In germline, CDR1 is ENHRY, CDR2 SYGVKD. CDR3 bases: TGTGCCATCAGTGCATCGGGCAGGGACGCCTACGAGCAGTACTTC. Translated, it gives CAISASGRDAYEQYF.

This clonotype was observed a handful of times. The CDR3 nucleotides read TGTGCCAGCAGTTTAATTCGGGGTTCTGAAGCTTTCTTT. This sequence encodes CASSLIRGSEAFF. The rearrangement joins TRBV12-3 or TRBV12-4 to TRBJ1-1, with D uncertain. The germline V and J ends were trimmed by 2 bases and 6 bases, with 10 bases remaining between them. This CDR3 contains 13 residues.

V gene TRBV18 combines with J gene TRBJ1-1; D unclear. CDR1 KGHSH and CDR2 LQKENI come from the germline V gene. V lost 0 bases, J lost 4 bases, and 9 bases lay in between. The CDR3 length is 14 residues. The CDR3 DNA sequence: TGTGCCAGCTCACCACCGCTCCAGATCACTGAAGCTTTCTTT. Translating it yields CASSPPLQITEAFF.

The rearrangement links TRBV7-9 to TRBJ2-1; 12 positions agree with TRBD1. The CDR3 has 18 amino acids. J gave up 4 bases and V 4 bases, and 11 bases lay outside the gene matches. The germline CDR1 and CDR2 sequences are SEHNR and FQNEAQ (reference sequence). The DNA of the CDR3 is TGTGCCAGCAGCTCCACCCAACCGGGACAGGGGGCTTACAATGAGCAGTTCTTC. Protein product: CASSSTQPGQGAYNEQFF.

This clonotype has only a few counts. The rearrangement links TRBV15 to TRBJ2-3; 7 positions match TRBD1. Per germline, CDR1 LNHNV and CDR2 YYDKDF (reference sequence). The V gene end was trimmed by 3 bases and the J gene end by 4 bases; junction bases not matched to a gene: 10. The CDR3 length is 16 residues. CDR3 sequence (DNA): TGTGCCACCAGCAGGGGGGAACAGGGGTTAGCAGATACGCAGTATTTT. Translating gives CATSRGEQGLADTQYF.